Listed below are T cell receptor beta chains from one sample, sequenced in a study of vaccination effects on CD4 cells after COVID-19. Their antigens remain unidentified. The assay was immunoSEQ multiplex PCR, and TCRdb's table has in-frame clones only and misses some. The table lists about 57,000 clones, approximately 80% of them singletons. The source material was CD4+ T cells from PBMCs cultured without peptide, sampled after COVID-19 vaccination. Receptors were obtained from a human donor who received a COVID-19 vaccine. The CDR3 runs from the conserved cysteine through the conserved F or W. Fields, in order: D gene, V gene, J gene, clone size, CDR3 DNA, CDR3 protein. The D gene is left open where the match is weak. Not every row has a clone size; where given, it reads once, few, many or a size class.

>NA|TRBV7-8|TRBJ1-5|NA
TGTGCCAGCAGCTTAGACACTGCTCAGCCCCAGCATTTT
CASSLDTAQPQHF
>NA|TRBV6-5|TRBJ1-2|few
TGTGCCAGCAGTTATCAGGCTGATGGCTACACCTTC
CASSYQADGYTF
>NA|TRBV4-3|TRBJ1-5|NA
TGCGCCAGCAGCCCGGGATCCCTGAGCAATCAGCCCCAGCATTTT
CASSPGSLSNQPQHF
>NA|TRBV2|TRBJ1-5|NA
TGTGCCAGCAGTGAAAGGAGTCCTAGCAATCAGCCCCAGCATTTT
CASSERSPSNQPQHF
>NA|TRBV24-1|TRBJ1-5|NA
TGTGCCACTCGCCCGGGGGAAGGGCAGCCCCAGCATTTT
CATRPGEGQPQHF
>NA|TRBV28|TRBJ2-4|NA
TGTGCCAGCACCCCAACCGCTACCAAAAACATTCAGTACTTC
CASTPTATKNIQYF
>NA|TRBV18|TRBJ2-4|NA
TGTGCCAGCTCACCAGGGGTATCCAAAAACATTCAGTACTTC
CASSPGVSKNIQYF
>NA|TRBV4-2|TRBJ1-2|NA
TGTGCCAGCAGCCAAGATTGGATCGGGGGTGCCTATGGCTACACCTTC
CASSQDWIGGAYGYTF
>NA|TRBV6-2/TRBV6-3|TRBJ1-6|NA
TGTGCCAGCAGTGCGGAAAGGTCACCCCTCCACTTT
CASSAERSPLHF
>NA|TRBV13|TRBJ2-2|NA
TGTGCCAGCAGCTTAGCCCCTGGGGAGCTGTTTTTT
CASSLAPGELFF
>TRBD2|TRBV6-5|TRBJ2-7|NA
TGTGCCAGCAGTACCCGACTAGCGGGAGCGGGGGAGCAGTACTTC
CASSTRLAGAGEQYF
>NA|TRBV2|TRBJ2-2|few
TGTGCCAGCAGTCCCTCGCTAACCGGGGAGCTGTTTTTT
CASSPSLTGELFF
>NA|TRBV7-8|TRBJ2-7|NA
TGTGCCAGCAGCCCCCCCGCGAGCTACGAGCAGTACTTC
CASSPPASYEQYF
>NA|TRBV9|TRBJ2-4|once
TGTGCCAGCAGCGTAGCCGGGCAAAACATTCAGTACTTC
CASSVAGQNIQYF
>NA|TRBV30|TRBJ1-2|NA
TGTGCCTGGGGGGTAAAGGGGTATGGCTACACCTTC
CAWGVKGYGYTF
>NA|TRBV15|TRBJ1-1|NA
TGTGCCACCAGCAGAGATACGACTGAAGCTTTCTTT
CATSRDTTEAFF
>NA|TRBV6-5|TRBJ1-2|NA
TGTGCCAGCAGGGAGGGACGGCTCCTTGGCTACACCTTC
CASREGRLLGYTF
>TRBD1|TRBV10-3|TRBJ1-2|NA
TGTGCCATCAGTGACCAGGGGGATGGCTACACCTTC
CAISDQGDGYTF
>NA|TRBV2|TRBJ2-7|NA
TGTGCCAGCAGGGCTACGGGACGGAACTCCTACGAGCAGTACTTC
CASRATGRNSYEQYF
>TRBD1|TRBV5-1|TRBJ2-7|NA
TGCGCCAGCCAGGGGGAAAAGTCCTACGAGCAGTACTTC
CASQGEKSYEQYF
>NA|TRBV5-5|TRBJ1-5|NA
TGTGCCAGCAGCTTGGGGGGAGGGGGAGCGGGGAATCAGCCCCAGCATTTT
CASSLGGGGAGNQPQHF
>NA|TRBV25-1|TRBJ1-4|NA
TGTGCCAGCAGTTCACCGAGGTTAACTAATGAAAAACTGTTTTTT
CASSSPRLTNEKLFF
>NA|TRBV7-9|TRBJ2-1|NA
TGTGCCAGCAGCCCGCCAGGTGTCAATGAGCAGTTCTTC
CASSPPGVNEQFF
>TRBD2|TRBV5-1|TRBJ2-3|NA
TGCGCCAGCAGCGGGACTAGCGGGAGCACAGATACGCAGTATTTT
CASSGTSGSTDTQYF
>TRBD1|TRBV15|TRBJ2-2|once
TGTGCCACCAGCAGAGGGACAGGGACCACCGGGGAGCTGTTTTTT
CATSRGTGTTGELFF
>TRBD2|TRBV28|TRBJ2-7|few
TGTGCCAGCAGTCCCCGGGACTACACTTCCTACGAGCAGTACTTC
CASSPRDYTSYEQYF
>TRBD2|TRBV4-2|TRBJ2-1|NA
TGTGCCAGCAGCCAGTACCCGCTCCCGGGACTAGAGCAGTTCTTC
CASSQYPLPGLEQFF
>NA|TRBV19|TRBJ2-3|NA
TGTGCCAGTAGTATAGGCGTTTCACCACAAACCGATACGCAGTATTTT
CASSIGVSPQTDTQYF
>NA|TRBV7-2|TRBJ2-7|NA
TGTGCCAGCAGCTTTTCTAGTCCTTCCTACGAGCAGTACTTC
CASSFSSPSYEQYF
>TRBD1|TRBV7-6|TRBJ1-1|few
TGTGCCAGCAGCCCACAGGGGGGCGCGTACACTGAAGCTTTCTTT
CASSPQGGAYTEAFF
>NA|TRBV4-3|TRBJ1-5|once
TGCGCCAGCAGCCAAGAGGTTTTCCATCAGCCCCAGCATTTT
CASSQEVFHQPQHF
>NA|TRBV6-1|TRBJ1-2|NA
TGTGCCAGCGGCAACTATGGCTACACCTTC
CASGNYGYTF
>NA|TRBV6-5|TRBJ2-1|NA
TGTGCCAGCAGGGGGGGGGCCGGGTCCTACAATGAGCAGTTCTTC
CASRGGAGSYNEQFF
>NA|TRBV27|TRBJ2-7|NA
TGTGCCAGCAGTTTATCGGGGATCATTTCCTACGAGCAGTACTTC
CASSLSGIISYEQYF
>TRBD1|TRBV7-2|TRBJ1-1|NA
TGTGCCAGCAGGAGGGGGGACAGGGTAGGAGCTTTCTTT
CASRRGDRVGAFF
>NA|TRBV5-1|TRBJ2-7|NA
TGCGCCAGCAGCCGCGAAAACGAGCAGTACTTC
CASSRENEQYF
>NA|TRBV9|TRBJ1-2|NA
TGTGCCAGCAGCGTAGATACAATCCCAAATGGCTACACCTTC
CASSVDTIPNGYTF
>NA|TRBV21-1|TRBJ2-7|NA
TGTGCCAGCAGCGGGCGGTCTAGCTCCTACGAGCAGTACTTC
CASSGRSSSYEQYF
>NA|TRBV28|TRBJ2-1|NA
TGTGCCAGCAGTCGGTATGTCGATGAGCAGTTCTTC
CASSRYVDEQFF
>NA|TRBV10-3|TRBJ1-2|NA
TGTGCCATCAGTGGACAACAGAACTATGGCTACACCTTC
CAISGQQNYGYTF
>TRBD1|TRBV24-1|TRBJ2-3|NA
TGTGCCACCAGTGATGGGACCGGGACAGGGATAGATACGCAGTATTTT
CATSDGTGTGIDTQYF
>NA|TRBV9|TRBJ1-6|once
TGTGCCAGCAGCGTAGGGGTCAGTTATTCACCCCTCCACTTT
CASSVGVSYSPLHF
>NA|TRBV10-3|TRBJ1-1|NA
TGTGCCATCAGTGAGTCTAGAATATCAGGAGACAACACTGAAGCTTTCTTT
CAISESRISGDNTEAFF
>NA|TRBV4-2|TRBJ2-1|NA
TGTGCCAGCAGCCAAGATTACTCGGGGCAGGGGTTCTACAATGAGCAGTTCTTC
CASSQDYSGQGFYNEQFF
>NA|TRBV7-9|TRBJ1-1|NA
TGTGCCAGCGGGCCCCAAGGTGGGGGCGGGACTGAAGCTTTCTTT
CASGPQGGGGTEAFF
>NA|TRBV6-1|TRBJ2-3|NA
TGTGCCAGCAGTGAAGATCCCTGGAGGGCTAGCACAGATACGCAGTATTTT
CASSEDPWRASTDTQYF
>NA|TRBV15|TRBJ2-2|NA
TGTGCCACCAGCAGACTCGGGACCGGGGAGCTGTTTTTT
CATSRLGTGELFF
>TRBD2|TRBV19|TRBJ2-7|NA
TGTGCCAGTAGTCCCCGAGGACTAGCGAACTACGAGCAGTACTTC
CASSPRGLANYEQYF
>TRBD1|TRBV9|TRBJ2-7|NA
TGTGCCAGCAGCGTAGGACAGGGGGGTACCTACGAGCAGTACTTC
CASSVGQGGTYEQYF
>TRBD1|TRBV28|TRBJ2-2|few
TGTGCCAGCAGTTTAAACAGGGGAAGGACCGGGGAGCTGTTTTTT
CASSLNRGRTGELFF
>NA|TRBV9|TRBJ1-3|few
TGTGCCAGCAGCGCGAAAGGGTACACCATATATTTT
CASSAKGYTIYF
>NA|TRBV4-2|TRBJ1-5|few
TGTGCCAGCAGCCAAGACGAGGGGACACAGCCCCAGCATTTT
CASSQDEGTQPQHF
>NA|TRBV28|TRBJ2-2|NA
TGTGCCAGCAGTTTTCCAGGGGCCGGGGAGCTGTTTTTT
CASSFPGAGELFF
>NA|TRBV7-6|TRBJ1-3|NA
TGTGCCAGCAGCTTAGCCCCGCTCCCCTCTGGAAACACCATATATTTT
CASSLAPLPSGNTIYF
>NA|TRBV5-4|TRBJ1-2|NA
TGTGCCAGCAGCCCCGGGACGGTTAACTATGGCTACACCTTC
CASSPGTVNYGYTF
>TRBD2|TRBV5-1|TRBJ2-7|NA
TGCGCCAGCAGCTTTGAGGGAGGGAGCTCCTACGAGCAGTACTTC
CASSFEGGSSYEQYF
>NA|TRBV10-3|TRBJ1-1|NA
TGTGCCGTCAAACAGGGAGAAGGCACTGAAGCTTTCTTT
CAVKQGEGTEAFF